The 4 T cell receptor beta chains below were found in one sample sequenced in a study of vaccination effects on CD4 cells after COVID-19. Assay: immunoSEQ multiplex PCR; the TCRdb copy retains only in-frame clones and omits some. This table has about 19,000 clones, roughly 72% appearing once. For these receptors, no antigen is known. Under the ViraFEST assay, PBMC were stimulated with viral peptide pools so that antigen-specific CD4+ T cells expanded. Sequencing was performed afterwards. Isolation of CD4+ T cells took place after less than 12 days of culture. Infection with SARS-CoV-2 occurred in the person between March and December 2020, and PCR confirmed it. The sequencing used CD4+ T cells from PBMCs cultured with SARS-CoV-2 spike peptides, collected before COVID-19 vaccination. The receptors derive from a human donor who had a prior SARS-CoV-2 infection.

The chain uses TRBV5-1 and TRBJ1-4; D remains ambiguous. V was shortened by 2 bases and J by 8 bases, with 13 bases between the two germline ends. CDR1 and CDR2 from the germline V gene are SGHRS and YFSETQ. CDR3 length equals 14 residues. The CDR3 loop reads CASSLSGEEEKLFF. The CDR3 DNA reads TGCGCCAGCAGCTTAAGCGGGGAGGAGGAAAAACTGTTTTTT.

The CDR3 here is CASSWYGAADPYEQYF. CDR3 in DNA: TGTGCCAGTAGTTGGTATGGGGCAGCAGACCCATACGAGCAGTACTTC. V gene TRBV19 combines with J gene TRBJ2-7, with D perhaps matching TRBD1 (5 bases). The V end was cut by 5 bases, the J end by 4 bases, with 21 bases between. CDR1 is LNHDA and CDR2 is SQIVND in the germline V gene (reference sequence). The CDR3 is made up of 16 amino acids. Full variable domain (remainder filled in from reference TRBV19 and TRBJ2-7): DGGITQSPKYLFRKEGQNVTLSCEQNLNHDAMYWYRQDPGQGLRLIYYSQIVNDFQKGDIAEGYSVSREKKESFPLTVTSAQKNPTAFYLCASSWYGAADPYEQYFGPGTRLTVT.

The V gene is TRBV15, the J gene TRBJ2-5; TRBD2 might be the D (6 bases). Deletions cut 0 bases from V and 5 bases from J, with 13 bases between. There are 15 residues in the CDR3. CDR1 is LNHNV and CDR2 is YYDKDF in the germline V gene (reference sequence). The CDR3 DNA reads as TGTGCCACCAGCAGAGATTTAGGAGGGGCTGAGACCCAGTACTTC. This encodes CATSRDLGGAETQYF.

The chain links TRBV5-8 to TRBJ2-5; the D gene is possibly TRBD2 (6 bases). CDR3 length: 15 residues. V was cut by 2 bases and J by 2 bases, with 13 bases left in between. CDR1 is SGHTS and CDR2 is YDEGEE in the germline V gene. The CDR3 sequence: CASSFLGTGQETQYF. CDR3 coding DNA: TGTGCCAGCAGCTTCCTCGGGACTGGACAAGAGACCCAGTACTTC. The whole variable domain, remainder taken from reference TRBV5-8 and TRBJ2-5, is EAGVTQSPTHLIKTRGQQATLRCSPISGHTSVYWYQQALGLGLQFLLWYDEGEERNRGNFPPRFSGRQFPNYSSELNVNALELEDSALYLCASSFLGTGQETQYFGPGTRLLVL.